This T cell receptor (beta chain) was sequenced for a study of radiotherapy plus CTLA-4 blockade in lung cancer. Study-wide context: For approximately 17% of patients, objective responses occurred, and approximately 30% had disease control.

In the case of this clone: The antigen remains undetermined.

Only in-frame clones appear in the TCRdb table, and some are missing; sequencing was by immunoSEQ multiplex PCR. The table lists 110,000 or so clones, approximately 84% of them singletons. Germline CDR1 reads SGHDN; CDR2 reads FVKESK. The CDR3 sequence is 15 residues long. The junction had 12 bases not matched to a gene; V was cut back by 7 bases and J by 5 bases. Study outcomes and limitations: TCR clones originating in tumors grew in number in blood after radiotherapy plus ipilimumab. The best prediction of response reportedly came from early blood T cell clone dynamics, with interferon-beta.

The chain employs TRBV14 and TRBJ1-2, with 8 bases aligning to TRBD1. The starting material was peripheral blood, obtained from a patient treated with radiotherapy plus ipilimumab. The sequence derives from a human donor with non-small cell lung cancer who had a partial response to radiotherapy plus ipilimumab. This CDR3 is CASTKPGQATYGYTF. CDR3 DNA: TGTGCCAGCACCAAACCGGGACAGGCGACTTATGGCTACACCTTC.